Following are 10 T cell receptor beta chains from one sample sequenced in a study of identical twins listed by TCRdb under 2016. Receptors were amplified or captured by 5' RACE. For sequencing, an Illumina HiSeq 2000 was employed. TCRdb reran the public reads through fastp at Q25 and MiXCR, keeping productive beta chains. Entries are consolidated by CDR3 protein sequence, retaining the most common genes and DNA. For this sample the table gives 470,000 or so distinct CDR3 sequences, of which 20% to 25% were detected only once. Jointly, the top ten make up about 3% of the sample. These data were also filed under a second study, of T cells expressing NK-cell markers.

The sample taken for sequencing was CD4+ T cells sorted from blood. Every receptor here comes from a woman aged 18-29 years in good health.

The rearrangement joins TRBV5-1 to TRBJ1-2, with 9 bases identical to TRBD1. Germline lookup yields CDR1 SGHRS and CDR2 YFSETQ. The CDR3 length is 16 residues. V lost 1 base, J lost 8 bases, and 12 bases stayed unmatched. CDR3 protein: CASSLLNIGTGKGYTF. The CDR3 DNA follows: TGCGCCAGCAGCTTGCTAAATATAGGGACAGGGAAAGGCTACACCTTC.

CDR3: CASSLERAKNTEAFF. The DNA for the CDR3 is TGTGCCAGCAGCTTAGAAAGGGCTAAGAACACTGAAGCTTTCTTT. V is TRBV7-8 and J is TRBJ1-1; D uncertain. V was cut by 1 base and J by 1 base, with 10 bases left in between. This CDR3 comprises 15 residues. Germline V gene data show CDR1 as SGHVS and CDR2 as FQNEAQ.

The rearrangement joins TRBV5-1 to TRBJ2-5; D gene uncertain. V was cut by 4 bases and J by 3 bases, with 13 bases left in between. Per germline, CDR1 SGHRS and CDR2 YFSETQ. This CDR3 comprises 14 residues. In DNA form, the CDR3 reads TGCGCCAGCAGCCGCGGAAGTTCCAAAGAGACCCAGTACTTC. Protein: CASSRGSSKETQYF. The full variable domain, rest sourced from reference TRBV5-1 and TRBJ2-5, is KAGVTQTPRYLIKTRGQQVTLSCSPISGHRSVSWYQQTPGQGLQFLFEYFSETQRNKGNFPGRFSGRQFSNSRSEMNVSTLELGDSALYLCASSRGSSKETQYFGPGTRLLVL.

The chain links TRBV12-3 or TRBV12-4 to TRBJ1-1; D not certain. V was shortened by 7 bases and J by 1 base, with 19 bases between the two germline ends. The CDR3 covers 16 residues. The CDR3 DNA reads TGTGCCAGCAATCCGGGAAAAGGCGTATGGAACACTGAAGCTTTCTTT. The encoded protein is CASNPGKGVWNTEAFF.

This clonotype came up a few times. The CDR3 is CASRGRRGGHINEQFF. DNA of the CDR3: TGTGCCAGCAGGGGTAGGAGGGGGGGCCATATCAATGAGCAGTTCTTC. The chain is built from TRBV6-1 and TRBJ2-1, with D maybe TRBD2 (7 bases). Trimming took off 6 bases at V and 6 bases at J, with 21 bases between the two ends. CDR3 length equals 16 residues. The germline V gene encodes CDR1 MNHNS and CDR2 SASEGT.

The chain combines TRBV6-1 with TRBJ1-6, with 8 positions matching TRBD1. V lost 5 bases, J lost 7 bases, and 7 bases stayed unmatched. There are 15 residues in the CDR3. Germline V lookup: CDR1 MNHNS, CDR2 SASEGT. The CDR3 DNA is TGTGCCAGCAGTAAATTGGACAGGGAAAATTCACCCCTCCACTTT. It specifies CASSKLDRENSPLHF.

The chain links TRBV9 to TRBJ2-3, with unresolved D. Trimming shortened V by 3 bases and J by 1 base, and 9 bases separated the two germline ends. CDR1 and CDR2 from the germline V gene are SGDLS and YYNGEE. This CDR3 is 14 amino acids long. CDR3 DNA sequence: TGTGCCAGCAGCGAGTCCGCCCGCACAGATACGCAGTATTTT. Encoded protein: CASSESARTDTQYF.

CDR3 amino acids: CASSGQGERYEQYF. CDR3 nucleotides: TGTGCCAGCAGCGGACAGGGGGAACGGTACGAGCAGTACTTC. The V and J genes are TRBV7-9 and TRBJ2-7; 10 nucleotides match TRBD1. CDR1 and CDR2 (germline): SEHNR, FQNEAQ (reference sequence). Trimming cost V 5 bases and J 4 bases; bases outside gene matches: 5. The CDR3 is made up of 14 amino acids.

This clonotype was seen at least ten times. The chain joins TRBV12-3 or TRBV12-4 to TRBJ2-5; the D gene could be TRBD1 or TRBD2 (7 bases each). V dropped 5 bases and J dropped 5 bases, with 15 bases sitting between them. The CDR3 length is 14 residues. The CDR3 spells CASSPGGAGETQYF. The CDR3, as DNA: TGTGCCAGCAGTCCAGGGGGGGCAGGGGAGACCCAGTACTTC.

This clonotype was counted between two and nine times. The chain uses TRBV6-1 and TRBJ1-3, with TRBD1 matching 7 bases. The ends lost 4 bases at V and 2 bases at J; junction bases unmatched: 8. Germline CDR1 MNHNS, CDR2 SASEGT. CDR3 size: 16 residues. The CDR3: CASSARQGAAGNTIYF. CDR3 nucleotide sequence: TGTGCCAGCAGTGCGCGACAGGGAGCGGCTGGAAACACCATATATTTT.